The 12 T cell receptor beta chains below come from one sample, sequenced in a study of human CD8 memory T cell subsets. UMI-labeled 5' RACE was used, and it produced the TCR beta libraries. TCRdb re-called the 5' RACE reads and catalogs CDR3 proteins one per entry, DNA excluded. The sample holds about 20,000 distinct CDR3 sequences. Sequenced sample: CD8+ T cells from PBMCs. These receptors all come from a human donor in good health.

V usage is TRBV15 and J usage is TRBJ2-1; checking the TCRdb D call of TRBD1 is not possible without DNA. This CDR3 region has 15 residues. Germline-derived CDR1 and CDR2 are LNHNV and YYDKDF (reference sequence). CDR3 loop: CATSRGTGEANEQFF.

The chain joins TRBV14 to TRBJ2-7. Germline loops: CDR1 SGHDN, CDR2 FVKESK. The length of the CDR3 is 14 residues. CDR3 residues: CASSQDVVYDEQYF.

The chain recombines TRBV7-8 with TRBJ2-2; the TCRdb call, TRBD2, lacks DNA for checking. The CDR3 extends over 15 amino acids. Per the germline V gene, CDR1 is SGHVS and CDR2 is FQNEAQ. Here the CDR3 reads CASSWAQGNTGELFF.

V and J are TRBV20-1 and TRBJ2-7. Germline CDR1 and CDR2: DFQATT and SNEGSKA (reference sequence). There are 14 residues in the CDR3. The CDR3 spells CSARDVKNAYEQYF.

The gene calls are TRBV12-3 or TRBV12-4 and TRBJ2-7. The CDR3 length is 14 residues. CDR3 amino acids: CASSFMENDNEQYF.

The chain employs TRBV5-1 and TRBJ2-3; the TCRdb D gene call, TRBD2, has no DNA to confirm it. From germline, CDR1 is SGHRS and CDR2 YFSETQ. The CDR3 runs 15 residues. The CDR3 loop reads CASSLPTSGEDTQYF.

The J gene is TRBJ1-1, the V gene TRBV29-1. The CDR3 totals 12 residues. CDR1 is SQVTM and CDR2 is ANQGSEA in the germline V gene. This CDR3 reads CSVILPNTEAFF. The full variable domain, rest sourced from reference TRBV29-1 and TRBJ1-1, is SAVISQKPSRDICQRGTSLTIQCQVDSQVTMMFWYRQQPGQSLTLIATANQGSEATYESGFVIDKFPISRPNLTFSTLTVSNMSPEDSSIYLCSVILPNTEAFFGQGTRLTVV.

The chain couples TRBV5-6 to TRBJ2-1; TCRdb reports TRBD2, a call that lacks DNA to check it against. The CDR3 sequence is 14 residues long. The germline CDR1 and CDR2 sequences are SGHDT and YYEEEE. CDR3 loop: CASSLGLARNEQFF.

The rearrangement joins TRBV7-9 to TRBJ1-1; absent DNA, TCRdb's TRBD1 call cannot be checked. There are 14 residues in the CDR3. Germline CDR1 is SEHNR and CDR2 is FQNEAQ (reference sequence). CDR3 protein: CASSLNRGPTEAFF.

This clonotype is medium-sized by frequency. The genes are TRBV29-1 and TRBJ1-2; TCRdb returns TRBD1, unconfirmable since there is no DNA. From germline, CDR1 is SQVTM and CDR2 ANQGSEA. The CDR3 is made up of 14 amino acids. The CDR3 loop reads CSVEDGVGARGYTF.

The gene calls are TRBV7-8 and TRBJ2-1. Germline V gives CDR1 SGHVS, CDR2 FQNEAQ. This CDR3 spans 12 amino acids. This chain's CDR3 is CASSLTGNEQFF.

The CDR3 protein is CSVSGTGLSNEQFF. V gene TRBV29-1 combines with J gene TRBJ2-1; TCRdb's D gene call, TRBD1, goes unchecked for lack of DNA. This CDR3 comprises 14 residues. Germline CDR1 and CDR2: SQVTM and ANQGSEA.